These T cell receptor beta chains were read from a single sample in a study of cytomegalovirus exposure and HLA in healthy donors. Profiled with immunoSEQ multiplex PCR; TCRdb holds only in-frame clones, not every one. This table has fewer than 150,000 clones, 80% appearing once. The source material was PBMCs. These receptors all come from a man in his forties or fifties in good health and CMV-seronegative. Both conserved end residues are part of each CDR3. D genes are given only for firm matches. Clone size is given for some rows only: seen once, a few or many times, or a class if the clone is expanded.

d_gene	abundance	v_gene	j_gene	CDR3nt	CDR3aa
.	.	TRBV7-9	TRBJ2-7	TGTGCCAGCAGCCTCCTAGAGTCCGGGCAGTACTTC	CASSLLESGQYF
TRBD1	once	TRBV27	TRBJ1-2	TGTGCCAGCAGAACAGGGGGAGCTGGCTACACCTTC	CASRTGGAGYTF
TRBD2	.	TRBV30	TRBJ2-2	TGTGCCTGGAGTGTACGGGGGGTCAACACCGGGGAGCTGTTTTTT	CAWSVRGVNTGELFF
.	.	TRBV7-9	TRBJ2-5	TGTGCCAGCAGCCTCCGATTAGAAGAGACCCAGTACTTC	CASSLRLEETQYF
TRBD2	.	TRBV13	TRBJ2-3	TGTGCCAGCATAGATTGGGGGGGGAACACAGATACGCAGTATTTT	CASIDWGGNTDTQYF
TRBD1	few	TRBV5-6	TRBJ1-1	TGTGCCAGCAGCTTGACGACAGGGGGGACGAACACTGAAGCTTTCTTT	CASSLTTGGTNTEAFF
.	.	TRBV5-6	TRBJ1-2	TGTGCCAGCAGCACACCCCAGAAGAACTATGGCTACACCTTC	CASSTPQKNYGYTF
TRBD2	.	TRBV7-8	TRBJ2-7	TGTGCCAGCAGCCCCTCCCTAGCGGGGGGTTCCTACGAGCAGTACTTC	CASSPSLAGGSYEQYF
TRBD2	.	TRBV2	TRBJ2-5	TGTGCCAGCTCTCGAGGCGGGGGGGCCGGGGAGACCCAGTACTTC	CASSRGGGAGETQYF
TRBD1	.	TRBV7-2	TRBJ1-1	TGTGCCAGCAGCTTAGTGGGACAGCTCAACACTGAAGCTTTCTTT	CASSLVGQLNTEAFF
.	once	TRBV10-3	TRBJ1-2	TGTGCCACCCCCCCCGGCGAAGGAGGCTATGGCTACACCTTC	CATPPGEGGYGYTF
TRBD1	.	TRBV29-1	TRBJ2-1	TGCATCGTCAACCGACAGGGTAGCAATGAGCAGTTCTTC	CIVNRQGSNEQFF
TRBD2	.	TRBV29-1	TRBJ2-1	TGCAGCGTTGAAGGACTTGGACTAGGAGAGCAGTTCTTC	CSVEGLGLGEQFF
TRBD2	.	TRBV6-1	TRBJ2-2	TGTGCCGGGCATGTAGCGGGCACCGGGGAGCTGTTTTTT	CAGHVAGTGELFF
.	.	TRBV21-1	TRBJ1-4	TGTGCCACCTCAGGGGGAGGCGAAAAACTGTTTTTT	CATSGGGEKLFF
TRBD2	few	TRBV2	TRBJ2-7	TGTGCCAGCAGTTTACTAGCGGGAGAATCCTACGAGCAGTACTTC	CASSLLAGESYEQYF
TRBD2	.	TRBV11-2	TRBJ2-1	TGTGCCAGCAGAGAGCCGGGACTAGCGTCAAATGAGCAGTTCTTC	CASREPGLASNEQFF
TRBD2	.	TRBV7-9	TRBJ2-7	TGTGCCAGCAGCTTAGGGCTAGCGGGAGGATGGTTCCACGAGCAGTACTTC	CASSLGLAGGWFHEQYF
.	once	TRBV2	TRBJ2-2	TGTGCCAGCAAGGCAGGGAAAGCTAACACCGGGGAGCTGTTTTTT	CASKAGKANTGELFF
.	few	TRBV5-6	TRBJ2-7	TGTGCCAGCAGCTTGAGGTCGGTAGGGGCCTACGAGCAGTACTTC	CASSLRSVGAYEQYF
TRBD2	.	TRBV7-2	TRBJ2-7	TGTGCCAGCAGCTTAAAGGTGGGACTAGACGAGCAGTACTTC	CASSLKVGLDEQYF
TRBD2	.	TRBV28	TRBJ2-3	TGTGCCAGCAGTCCACGCCCGGCGGGAGGGCCCACAGATACGCAGTATTTT	CASSPRPAGGPTDTQYF
TRBD2	.	TRBV2	TRBJ2-4	TGTGCCAGCAGTCCCGGACTAGGGAGCATTCAGTACTTC	CASSPGLGSIQYF
.	.	TRBV5-5	TRBJ1-3	TGTGCCAGCAGCTTGGCCGCGCAGGGAAGCTCTGGAAACACCATATATTTT	CASSLAAQGSSGNTIYF
TRBD2	.	TRBV7-9	TRBJ2-7	TGTGCCAGCAGCCGGGGGGGGACTCCCCCCGAGCAGTACTTC	CASSRGGTPPEQYF
TRBD1	.	TRBV10-1	TRBJ2-1	TGCGCCAGCAGCGAATCACAGGGGTTGAACTACAATGAGCAGTTCTTC	CASSESQGLNYNEQFF
TRBD1	.	TRBV28	TRBJ2-5	TGTGCCAGCAGCCTGGACAGGGTAGGGTTCCAAGAGACCCAGTACTTC	CASSLDRVGFQETQYF
TRBD1	few	TRBV2	TRBJ1-6	TGTGCCAGTGAACAGGGGACGAACAATTCACCCCTCCACTTT	CASEQGTNNSPLHF
TRBD2	.	TRBV30	TRBJ2-3	TGTGCCTGGACCCGGGGGGACAGCACAGATACGCAGTATTTT	CAWTRGDSTDTQYF
TRBD1	.	TRBV30	TRBJ2-1	TGTGCCTGGGAAGCTCCCTCCGGGACAGGTGACAATGAGCAGTTCTTC	CAWEAPSGTGDNEQFF
.	.	TRBV6-5	TRBJ1-5	TGTGCCAGCAGTTACGGCCAGTTCAATCAGCCCCAGCATTTT	CASSYGQFNQPQHF
TRBD1	few	TRBV28	TRBJ2-5	TGTGCCAGCAGTTTACTTGGGACAGGGAGCTCAGAGACCCAGTACTTC	CASSLLGTGSSETQYF
.	.	TRBV11-3	TRBJ2-7	TGTGCCAGCAGCGCGGATGCCTACGAGCAGTACTTC	CASSADAYEQYF
.	.	TRBV19	TRBJ2-1	TGTGCCAGTACCCAGGAAGGACAGTCCGGAGGGCAGTTCTTC	CASTQEGQSGGQFF
.	.	TRBV6-5	TRBJ1-1	TGTGCCAGCAGTTATTACGGGGGAATGAACACTGAAGCTTTCTTT	CASSYYGGMNTEAFF
.	.	TRBV5-1	TRBJ2-1	TGCGCCAGCAGCCAAGAGCGGAGCTCCTACAATGAGCAGTTCTTC	CASSQERSSYNEQFF
TRBD2	.	TRBV6-5	TRBJ2-3	TGTGCCAGCAGTTATGGTGGGACTACGAACCGAGATACGCAGTATTTT	CASSYGGTTNRDTQYF
TRBD2	.	TRBV19	TRBJ2-7	TGTGCCAGTAGCCGGACTAGCGGGATGGACGAGCAGTACTTC	CASSRTSGMDEQYF
.	.	TRBV29-1	TRBJ1-2	TGCAGCGTTGAAGGGGGGTGGCAGGGGCGATATGGCTACACCTTC	CSVEGGWQGRYGYTF
.	.	TRBV2	TRBJ2-7	TGTGCCAGCACCCGACAACCCTACGAGCAGTACTTC	CASTRQPYEQYF
TRBD1	.	TRBV28	TRBJ1-3	TGTGCCAGCACCGATACCGGGACAGTGTTAACCTCTGGAAACACCATATATTTT	CASTDTGTVLTSGNTIYF
TRBD1	few	TRBV2	TRBJ1-1	TGTGCCAGCAGTGCCGGGACAGGGCTTAACACTGAAGCTTTCTTT	CASSAGTGLNTEAFF
TRBD1	.	TRBV28	TRBJ1-1	TGTGCCAGCAGTCCAGGGCAGGGGGACACTGAAGCTTTCTTT	CASSPGQGDTEAFF
TRBD1	.	TRBV19	TRBJ2-7	TGTGCCAGTAGTCCAGGGACAGGGAGCTCCTACGAGCAGTACTTC	CASSPGTGSSYEQYF